The clone carrying this T cell receptor beta chain showed up just a few times. Its antigen is as yet unknown. Other nucleotide sequences from this sample produce the same CDR3. Every donor had blood drawn once into heparin, 90 to 150 mL on average. This entry comes from a study of beta chain features in type 1 diabetes. Findings and limits, study-wide: In the patient group, naive, central memory and Treg TCRB repertoires seemed more alike than in the healthy donor group. Shortening that was moderate but significant affected the TCRB CDR3s of Type 1 diabetes patients in all four CD4+ subsets.

Expressed TCRB transcripts were sequenced after all isolated RNA was converted to cDNA. There were approximately 3.5 million reads on average in the naive, central memory and regulatory T cell samples. Libraries were prepared by immunoSEQ multiplex PCR; TCRdb keeps only in-frame clonotypes and omits some of them. The sample gives some 370,000 clones, around 10% of which show up once; around 0.66% is in the top ten. V was cut by 1 base and J by 8 bases, with 8 bases left in between. The CDR3 sequence is 13 residues long. Germline-derived CDR1 and CDR2 are SEHNR and FQNEAQ (reference sequence). This rearrangement joins TRBV7-9 to TRBJ1-4, with a possible D match to TRBD1 (5 bases). The TCR originated in a man under 40 with type 1 diabetes. The sequenced sample was central memory CD4+ T cells from blood. This CDR3 reads CASSLVRGEKLFF. The CDR3 bases are TGTGCCAGCAGCTTAGTGAGGGGAGAAAAACTGTTTTTT.